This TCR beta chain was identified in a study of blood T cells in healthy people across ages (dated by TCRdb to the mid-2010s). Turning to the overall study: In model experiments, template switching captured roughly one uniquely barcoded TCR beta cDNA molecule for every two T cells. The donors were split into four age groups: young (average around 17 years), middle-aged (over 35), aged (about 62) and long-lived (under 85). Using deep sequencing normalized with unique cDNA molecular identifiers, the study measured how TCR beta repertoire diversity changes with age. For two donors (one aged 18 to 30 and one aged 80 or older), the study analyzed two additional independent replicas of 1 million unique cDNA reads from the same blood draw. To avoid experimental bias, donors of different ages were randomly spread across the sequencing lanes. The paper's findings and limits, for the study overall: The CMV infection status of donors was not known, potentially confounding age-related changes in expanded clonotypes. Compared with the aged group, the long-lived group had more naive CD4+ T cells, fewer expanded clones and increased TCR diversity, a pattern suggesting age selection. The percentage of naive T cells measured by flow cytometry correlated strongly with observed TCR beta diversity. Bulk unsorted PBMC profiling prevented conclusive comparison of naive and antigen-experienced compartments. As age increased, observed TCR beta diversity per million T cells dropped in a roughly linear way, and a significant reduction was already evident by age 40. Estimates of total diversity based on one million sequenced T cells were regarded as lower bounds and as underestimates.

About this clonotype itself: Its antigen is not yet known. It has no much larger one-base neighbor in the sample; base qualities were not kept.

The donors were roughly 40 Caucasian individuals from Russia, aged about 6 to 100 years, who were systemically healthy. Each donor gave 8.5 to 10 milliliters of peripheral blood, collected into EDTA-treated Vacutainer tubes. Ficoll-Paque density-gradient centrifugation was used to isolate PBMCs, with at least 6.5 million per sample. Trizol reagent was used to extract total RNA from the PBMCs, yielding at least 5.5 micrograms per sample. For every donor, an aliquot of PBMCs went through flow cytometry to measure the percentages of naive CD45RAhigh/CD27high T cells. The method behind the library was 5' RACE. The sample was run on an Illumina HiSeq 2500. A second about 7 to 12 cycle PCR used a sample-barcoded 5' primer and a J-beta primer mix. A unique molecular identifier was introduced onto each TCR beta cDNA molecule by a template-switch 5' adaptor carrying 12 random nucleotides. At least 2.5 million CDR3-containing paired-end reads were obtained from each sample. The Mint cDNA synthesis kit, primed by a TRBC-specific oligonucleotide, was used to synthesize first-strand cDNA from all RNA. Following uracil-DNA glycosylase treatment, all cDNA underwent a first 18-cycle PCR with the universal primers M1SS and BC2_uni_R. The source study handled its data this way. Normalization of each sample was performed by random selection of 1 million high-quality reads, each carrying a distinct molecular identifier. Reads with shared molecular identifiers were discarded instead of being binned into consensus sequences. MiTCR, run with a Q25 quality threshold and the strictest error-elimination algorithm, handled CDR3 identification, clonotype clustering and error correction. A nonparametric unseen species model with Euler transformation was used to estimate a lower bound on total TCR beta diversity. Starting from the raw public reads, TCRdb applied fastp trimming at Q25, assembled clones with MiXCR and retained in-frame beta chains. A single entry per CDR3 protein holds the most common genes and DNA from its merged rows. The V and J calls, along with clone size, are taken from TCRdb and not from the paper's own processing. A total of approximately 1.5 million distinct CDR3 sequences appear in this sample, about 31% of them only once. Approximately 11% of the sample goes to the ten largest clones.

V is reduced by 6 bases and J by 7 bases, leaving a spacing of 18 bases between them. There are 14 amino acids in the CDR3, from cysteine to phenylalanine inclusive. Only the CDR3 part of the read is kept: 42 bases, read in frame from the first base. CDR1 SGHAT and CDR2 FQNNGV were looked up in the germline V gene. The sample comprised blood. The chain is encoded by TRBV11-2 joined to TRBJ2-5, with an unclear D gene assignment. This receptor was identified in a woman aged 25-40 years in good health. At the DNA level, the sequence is TGTGCCAGCAGTTTGGACGTCGGGTGGGCGACCCAGTACTTC. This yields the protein CASSLDVGWATQYF.